This T cell receptor (beta chain) was observed in a study of blood T cell repertoires in COVID-19. At the level of the study: Donors in the United States, Italy and Spain gave samples during acute or convalescent COVID-19. Sources were T cells, B-cell-depleted T cells, or PBMCs; the material itself was cDNA or gDNA.

Clones were read by immunoSEQ multiplex PCR, and TCRdb kept only the in-frame ones, dropping some. The sample includes about 250,000 clones, approximately 86% seen only once; the top ten take under 2%. The CDR3 sequence is 17 residues long. The V gene lost 2 bases and the J gene lost 0 bases, with 12 bases spanning the gap. The V gene's germline CDR1 is SGHRS and CDR2 YFSETQ. The chain carries TRBV5-1 and TRBJ2-6; D is possibly TRBD1 (5 bases). Input material: peripheral blood. The TCR sequence derives from a woman aged 55 to 70 who had recovered from COVID-19. The CDR3: CASSFRQGLSGANVLTF. CDR3 nucleotide sequence: TGCGCCAGCAGCTTTCGTCAGGGTCTCTCTGGGGCCAACGTCCTGACTTTC.